The 24 T cell receptor beta chains listed next were all sequenced from one sample in a study of shared clonotypes between healthy human individuals. TCRdb keeps only in-frame clones here, not all; method: immunoSEQ multiplex PCR. The table has 400,000 to 500,000 clones, around 80% seen once. Sequencing used PBMCs. Source of these receptors: a woman in her 40s in good health. Some clones in this sample may be carry-over from other donors' samples.

The CDR3: CASRSDWTDYSNQPQHF. CDR3 nucleotide sequence: TGTGCCAGCAGATCCGATTGGACAGATTATAGCAATCAGCCCCAGCATTTT. This chain links TRBV28 with TRBJ1-5, with D possibly matching TRBD1 (6 bases). The CDR3 contains 17 residues. The germline gives CDR1 MDHEN, CDR2 SYDVKM. V shed 6 bases and J shed 0 bases, with 18 bases lying between them. Full variable domain (missing parts from reference TRBV28 and TRBJ1-5): DVKVTQSSRYLVKRTGEKVFLECVQDMDHENMFWYRQDPGLGLRLIYFSYDVKMKEKGDIPEGYSVSREKKERFSLILESASTNQTSMYLCASRSDWTDYSNQPQHFGDGTRLSIL.

The CDR3 sequence is CASSPYIWTDPYEQYF. The CDR3 DNA sequence: TGTGCCAGCTCACCTTATATCTGGACCGATCCCTACGAGCAGTACTTC. The chain combines TRBV18 with TRBJ2-7, with no clear D. Germline V CDR1 and CDR2: KGHSH, LQKENI. CDR3 size: 16 residues. V lost 3 bases and J lost 2, with 17 bases in between.

CDR3 residues: CASSGTMNTEAFF. The CDR3, as DNA: TGTGCCAGTAGTGGAACGATGAACACTGAAGCTTTCTTT. V is TRBV19 and J is TRBJ1-1; D not resolved. The V gene's germline CDR1 is LNHDA and CDR2 SQIVND (reference sequence). Trimming pared 5 bases from V and 0 bases from J, leaving 7 bases between. CDR3 length equals 13 residues.

This clone was detected a few times. The CDR3 spells CASSSETSGTGYEQYF. The CDR3 nucleotides are TGCGCCAGCAGCTCCGAGACTAGCGGGACAGGTTACGAGCAGTACTTC. The rearrangement uses TRBV5-1 and TRBJ2-7; 11 bases fit TRBD2. The CDR3 totals 16 residues. Germline trimming cut 3 bases from V and 4 bases from J; bases unmatched to any gene: 9. The germline V gene has CDR1 SGHRS and CDR2 YFSETQ.

This clone was picked up many times. Other DNA sequences in the same sample also yield this CDR3. The chain combines TRBV18 with TRBJ2-3, with D possibly matching TRBD2 (5 bases). Germline CDR1 reads KGHSH; CDR2 reads LQKENI. The CDR3 totals 13 residues. The ends were cut back, 3 bases at V and 4 bases at J, with 8 bases in the middle. The CDR3 is CASSPAGADTQYF. The CDR3 nucleotides read TGTGCCAGCTCACCCGCCGGGGCAGATACGCAGTATTTT.

The CDR3 nucleotides are TGCGCCAGCAGCTTGGCTAGCGGGGGTATAAATGAGCAGTTCTTC. It is translated as CASSLASGGINEQFF. The V gene is TRBV5-1, the J gene TRBJ2-1; TRBD2 agrees at 10 bases. Germline V lookup: CDR1 SGHRS, CDR2 YFSETQ. The V gene end was trimmed by 0 bases and the J gene end by 7 bases; junction bases not matched to a gene: 4. CDR3 size: 15 residues.

This clone has only a few counts. The rearrangement links TRBV7-3 to TRBJ2-5, with D perhaps TRBD2 (6 bases). Trimming took 0 bases from V and 5 from J, leaving 13 bases between them. CDR3 size: 15 residues. Germline-derived CDR1 and CDR2 are SGHTA and FQGTGA. CDR3 nucleotide sequence: TGTGCCAGCAGCTTAACACTAGCAGCTGGGGAGACCCAGTACTTC. It specifies CASSLTLAAGETQYF.

The CDR3 nucleotides read TGCAGCGGAATGGGACAATTCTACGAGCAGTACTTC. This gives the protein CSGMGQFYEQYF. This chain links TRBV29-1 with TRBJ2-5; tentative D call: TRBD1 (6 bases). The J call is in doubt because the DNA end fits TRBJ2-7 better. CDR1 is SQVTM and CDR2 is ANQGSEA in the germline V gene. The CDR3 extends over 12 amino acids.

About this clone itself: The CDR3 does not close with the conserved phenylalanine or tryptophan, likely indicating a read error. The DNA is left out, because the CDR3 cannot be placed on it with certainty; the CDR3 is given as TCRdb lists it. This chain links TRBV9 with TRBJ1-3. The CDR3 numbers 13 amino acids, ends counted. Germline assignment: CDR1 SGDLS and CDR2 YYNGEE. CDR3 residues: CASSVAPGQHQDL.

V and J are TRBV2 and TRBJ1-2; TRBD1 agrees at 8 bases. V shed 6 bases and J 6 bases; nucleotides not matched to a gene: 6. The germline V gene encodes CDR1 SNHLY and CDR2 FYNNEI. This CDR3 contains 13 residues. The CDR3 DNA reads TGTGCCAGCAGGTGGACAGGGAGGAATGGCTACACCTTC. Amino acid sequence: CASRWTGRNGYTF.

About this clone: The same CDR3 arises from other DNA sequences in this sample as well. V gene TRBV4-2 combines with J gene TRBJ2-7, with D possibly TRBD2 on 5 matching bases. CDR1 is LGHNA, CDR2 YNFKEQ, per germline. The germline V and J ends were trimmed by 2 bases and 1 base, with 18 bases remaining between them. This CDR3 is built from 17 residues. The CDR3 here is CASSQYGEGRGSYEQYF. In DNA, the CDR3 is TGTGCCAGCAGCCAATATGGCGAGGGCAGAGGTTCCTACGAGCAGTACTTC.

This clone appeared a single time. The genes are TRBV4-1 and TRBJ2-7; 10 positions match TRBD2. J lost 3 bases, V lost 3 bases, and 8 bases had no gene match. The CDR3 spans 16 residues. CDR1 and CDR2 from the germline V gene are MGHRA and YSYEKL. The CDR3 DNA reads as TGCGCCAGCAGCCAGATATCTAGCGGGAGTGGCTACGAGCAGTACTTC. Protein product: CASSQISSGSGYEQYF.

This clone has only a few counts. V gene TRBV4-3 combines with J gene TRBJ2-7; D unresolved. CDR1 and CDR2 (germline): LGHNA, YSLEER. V shed 0 bases and J shed 6 bases, with 12 bases lying between them. CDR3 size: 14 residues. The CDR3: CASSQDWAAREQYF. For the CDR3, the DNA is TGCGCCAGCAGCCAAGACTGGGCTGCTCGCGAGCAGTACTTC.

The V call is TRBV27, the J call TRBJ2-6, with D maybe TRBD1 (5 bases). The germline gives CDR1 MNHEY, CDR2 SMNVEV (reference sequence). CDR3 length equals 15 residues. V was shortened by 4 bases and J by 5 bases, with 12 bases between the two germline ends. CDR3 protein: CASSSRASWANVLTF. For the CDR3, the DNA is TGTGCCAGCAGTTCCAGGGCTTCTTGGGCCAACGTCCTGACTTTC. The whole variable domain, filled in from reference TRBV27 and TRBJ2-6, reads EAQVTQNPRYLITVTGKKLTVTCSQNMNHEYMSWYRQDPGLGLRQIYYSMNVEVTDKGDVPEGYKVSRKEKRNFPLILESPSPNQTSLYFCASSSRASWANVLTFGAGSRLTVL.

This clone was observed a single time. The rearrangement links TRBV7-8 to TRBJ2-2; 7 positions agree with TRBD2. V lost 7 bases to trimming and J lost 3 bases; unmatched junction nucleotides: 8. Per the germline V gene, CDR1 is SGHVS and CDR2 is FQNEAQ. The CDR3 loop spans 15 amino acids. The CDR3 sequence is CASIPGTTYTGELFF. The CDR3 bases are TGTGCCAGCATCCCTGGGACTACCTACACCGGGGAGCTGTTTTTT.

V and J are TRBV18 and TRBJ2-3; D call uncertain. Trimming cost V 6 bases and J 1 base, with 5 bases left between them. This CDR3 contains 12 residues. CDR1 and CDR2 from the germline V gene are KGHSH and LQKENI. The CDR3: CASSARTDTQYF. As DNA, the CDR3 is TGTGCCAGCTCCGCCCGCACAGATACGCAGTATTTT.

Only one count was recorded for this clone. The CDR3 loop is CASSLGLAGTQYF. CDR3 nucleotide sequence: TGCGCCAGCAGCTTGGGACTAGCGGGAACGCAGTATTTT. The V gene is TRBV5-1, the J gene TRBJ2-3; TRBD2 agrees at 11 bases. There are 13 residues in the CDR3. Germline V gene lookup returns CDR1 SGHRS and CDR2 YFSETQ. V was pared by 0 bases and J by 9 bases, with 0 bases of the junction left unmatched.

The count of this clone is one. V is TRBV28 and J is TRBJ2-7, with a weak D call TRBD2 (6 bases). Germline CDR1 reads MDHEN; CDR2 reads SYDVKM. The CDR3 consists of 13 residues. Trimming pared 6 bases from V and 7 bases from J, leaving 16 bases between. The CDR3 is CASRNPGLGEQYF. CDR3 DNA: TGTGCCAGCAGAAATCCGGGACTGGGAGAGCAGTACTTC. The full variable domain, its missing parts supplied by reference TRBV28 and TRBJ2-7, is DVKVTQSSRYLVKRTGEKVFLECVQDMDHENMFWYRQDPGLGLRLIYFSYDVKMKEKGDIPEGYSVSREKKERFSLILESASTNQTSMYLCASRNPGLGEQYFGPGTRLTVT.

Remarks on this clone: A far more abundant clone sits one base away, making this likely a read error. The chain uses TRBV30 and TRBJ1-1, with D possibly being TRBD1 (6 bases). The CDR3 runs to 15 residues. Germline V gene sequence: CDR1 GTSNPN, CDR2 SVGIG (reference sequence). The CDR3: CAWSLGQKKNTEASF. The CDR3 DNA sequence: TGTGCCTGGAGCCTTGGACAGAAAAAGAACACTGAAGCTTCCTTT. The full variable domain, completed using reference TRBV30 and TRBJ1-1, is SQTIHQWPATLVQPVGSPLSLECTVEGTSNPNLYWYRQAAGRGLQLLFYSVGIGQISSEVPQNLSASRPQDRQFILSSKKLLLSDSGFYLCAWSLGQKKNTEASFGQGTRLTVV.

Many counts were recorded for this clone. This rearrangement joins TRBV12-5 to TRBJ1-1; D not resolved. This CDR3 is built from 13 residues. The germline gives CDR1 LGHNT, CDR2 FRNRAP. Trimming left V 1 base short and J 1 base short, with 4 bases between. CDR3 DNA sequence: TGTGCTAGTGGTTTGGGACCGAACACTGAAGCTTTCTTT. Translating gives CASGLGPNTEAFF.

The chain recombines TRBV7-6 with TRBJ2-1; tentatively, D is TRBD2 (6 bases). V was clipped by 1 base and J by 1 base, with 8 bases between them. The germline V gene encodes CDR1 SGHVS and CDR2 FNYEAQ. The CDR3 totals 15 residues. CDR3 DNA: TGTGCCAGCAGCTTAGATGGGGGGTCCTACAATGAGCAGTTCTTC. Protein product: CASSLDGGSYNEQFF.

The rearrangement links TRBV7-9 to TRBJ2-7; 11 bases align to TRBD1. Germline V gene data show CDR1 as SEHNR and CDR2 as FQNEAQ (reference sequence). CDR3 length: 14 amino acids. V dropped 5 bases and J dropped 3; count of bases not matched to a gene: 3. The CDR3 DNA sequence: TGTGCCAGCAGCCAAGGGACAGGGGGCTACGAGCAGTACTTC. This encodes CASSQGTGGYEQYF.

J is TRBJ2-2 and V is TRBV7-3; 12 bases are a match to TRBD2. The CDR3 length is 15 residues. CDR1 and CDR2 from the germline V gene are SGHTA and FQGTGA. V was clipped by 3 bases and J by 4 bases; unmatched bases: 0. The CDR3 loop reads CASSLGLAGTGELFF. CDR3 bases: TGTGCCAGCAGCTTGGGACTAGCGGGCACCGGGGAGCTGTTTTTT.

The CDR3 DNA follows: TGTGCCAGCAGCCCAGGTGGTCAGCGGGCAGCCTACGAGCAGTACTTC. As protein: CASSPGGQRAAYEQYF. This rearrangement joins TRBV9 to TRBJ2-7; D possibly corresponds to TRBD2 (6 bases). CDR1 is SGDLS and CDR2 is YYNGEE in the germline V gene. V dropped 4 bases and J dropped 2 bases, with 19 bases sitting between them. The CDR3 contains 16 residues.